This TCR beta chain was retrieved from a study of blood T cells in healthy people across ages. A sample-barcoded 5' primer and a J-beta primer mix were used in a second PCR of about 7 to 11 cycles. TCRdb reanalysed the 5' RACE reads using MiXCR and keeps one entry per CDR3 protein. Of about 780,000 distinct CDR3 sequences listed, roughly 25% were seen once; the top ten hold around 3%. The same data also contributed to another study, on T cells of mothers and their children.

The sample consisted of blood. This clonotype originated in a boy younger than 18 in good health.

The CDR3 protein is CSALPSQGLIYEQYF. CDR3 DNA sequence: TGCAGTGCTCTCCCCTCGCAGGGTTTAATCTACGAGCAGTACTTC. The gene calls are TRBV20-1 and TRBJ2-7, with D tentatively TRBD1 (5 bases). CDR1 is DFQATT, CDR2 SNEGSKA, per germline (reference sequence). V lost 5 bases and J 3 bases, leaving 20 bases between the germline ends. The CDR3 runs 15 residues.